This T cell receptor beta chain derives from a study of T cell clonotyping in hematopoietic cell transplantation. Findings of the study overall: Few recipient clonotypes overlapped donors; over 97% were de novo at given depth. Recipient TCR diversity dropped after transplant; expanded clonotypes rose from day 30 to 180. Broader posttransplant TCR repertoire diversity was predicted by graft donor and pretransplant recipient Inverse Simpson Index values.

This clone was found once. No antigen is known for it. The CDR3 loop spans 13 amino acids. The ends were cut back, 6 bases at V and 0 bases at J, with 8 bases in the middle. Germline CDR1 is LNHDA and CDR2 is SQIVND (reference sequence). The repertoire was sequenced with immunoSEQ multiplex PCR; TCRdb's copy has only in-frame clones and lacks some. The table shows about 5,900 clones, with approximately 91% occurring only once. The chain uses TRBV19 and TRBJ1-2; a possible D gene is TRBD1 (6 bases). The receptor was derived from a female patient in her fifties or sixties who had an allogeneic stem cell transplant from a related donor, so the T cells may come from the graft donor. Some clones in this sample may be carry-over from other donors' samples. Sequencing was performed on peripheral blood mononuclear cells, taken 100 days after allogeneic stem cell transplant. Here the CDR3 DNA reads TGTGCCAGTAGACACAGGGCTAACTATGGCTACACCTTC. Protein: CASRHRANYGYTF.